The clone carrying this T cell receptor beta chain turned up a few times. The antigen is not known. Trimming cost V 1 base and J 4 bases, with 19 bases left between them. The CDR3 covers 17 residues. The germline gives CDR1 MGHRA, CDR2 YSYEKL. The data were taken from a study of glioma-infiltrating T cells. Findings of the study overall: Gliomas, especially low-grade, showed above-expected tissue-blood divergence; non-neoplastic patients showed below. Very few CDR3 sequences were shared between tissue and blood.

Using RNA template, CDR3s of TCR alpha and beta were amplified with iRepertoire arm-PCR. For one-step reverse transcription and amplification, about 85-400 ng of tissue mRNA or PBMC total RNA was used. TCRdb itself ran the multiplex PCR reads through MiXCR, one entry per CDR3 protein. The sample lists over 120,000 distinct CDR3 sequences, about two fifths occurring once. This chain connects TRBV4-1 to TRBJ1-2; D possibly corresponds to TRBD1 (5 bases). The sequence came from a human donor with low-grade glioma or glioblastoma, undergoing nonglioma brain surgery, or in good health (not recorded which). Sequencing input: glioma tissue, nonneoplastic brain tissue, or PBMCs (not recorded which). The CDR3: CASSQGAEGPKSYGYTF. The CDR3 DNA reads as TGCGCCAGCAGCCAAGGCGCCGAGGGACCCAAGAGCTATGGCTACACCTTC.